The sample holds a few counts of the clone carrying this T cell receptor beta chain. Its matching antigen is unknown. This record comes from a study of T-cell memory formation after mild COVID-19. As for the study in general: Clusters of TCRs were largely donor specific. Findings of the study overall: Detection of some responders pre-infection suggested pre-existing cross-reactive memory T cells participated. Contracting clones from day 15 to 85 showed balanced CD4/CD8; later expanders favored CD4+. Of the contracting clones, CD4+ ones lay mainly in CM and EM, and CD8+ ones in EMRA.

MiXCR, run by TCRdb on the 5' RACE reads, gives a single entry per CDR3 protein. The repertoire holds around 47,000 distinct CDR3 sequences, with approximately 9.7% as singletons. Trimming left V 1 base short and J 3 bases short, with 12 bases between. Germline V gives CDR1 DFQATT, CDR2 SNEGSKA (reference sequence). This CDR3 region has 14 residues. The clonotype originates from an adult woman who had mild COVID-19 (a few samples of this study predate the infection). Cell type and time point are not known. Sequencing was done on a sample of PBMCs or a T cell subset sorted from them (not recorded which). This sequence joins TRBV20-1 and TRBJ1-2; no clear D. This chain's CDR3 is CSARAYNSDYGYTF. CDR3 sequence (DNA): TGCAGTGCTAGAGCGTATAACAGTGACTATGGCTACACCTTC.